This T cell receptor beta chain came from a study of cytomegalovirus exposure and HLA in healthy donors. Study findings and constraints: HLA allele associations emerged for roughly 17,000 TCR beta sequences in a later analysis, at 0.05 false discovery rate. With further analysis later on, most CMV-associated TCR beta chains appeared HLA-restricted.

Remarks on this clone: Antigen specificity is unknown.

The CDR3 has 16 amino acids. Germline-derived CDR1 and CDR2 are SGHAT and FQNNGV. V dropped 6 bases and J dropped 6 bases, with 21 bases sitting between them. PCR was performed using 60 Vbeta and 13 Jbeta primers. Libraries were prepared by immunoSEQ multiplex PCR; TCRdb keeps only in-frame clonotypes and omits some of them. The repertoire has around 200,000 clones, roughly 83% of them found once; the top ten carry about 2.5%. What was sequenced was PBMCs. This TCR was sampled from a woman between 50 and 59 years old in good health and CMV-seronegative. The rearrangement uses TRBV11-2 and TRBJ1-3; D might be TRBD1 (6 bases). The CDR3 here is CASRSKGDHKTNTIYF. The CDR3 DNA reads as TGTGCCAGCAGGTCGAAGGGGGACCACAAAACAAACACCATATATTTT.